Below, 17 T cell receptor beta chains from the same sample are listed, as sequenced in a study of human versus mouse CDR3 diversity and MHC coevolution. Libraries were prepared by immunoSEQ multiplex PCR; TCRdb keeps only in-frame clonotypes and omits some of them. The sample holds fewer than 100,000 clones, approximately 92% seen once. Sequenced sample: naive CD4+ T cells from blood. Subset noted: CD45RO-negative CD62L-positive naive CD4 T cells. The source of these receptors is a person aged 30 to 70 in good health.

In regard to this clone: Compared with germline, one end of the junction differs, possibly owing to a read error. The chain is built from TRBV11-2 and TRBJ2-7; D perhaps matches TRBD2 (6 bases). The germline gives CDR1 SGHAT, CDR2 FQNNGV. The CDR3 runs to 13 residues. The CDR3 coding sequence is TGTGCCAGCAGCTTAGAAGGTCAGACTAGTCCGGACTTC. Translating gives CASSLEGQTSPDF.

J is TRBJ2-5 and V is TRBV5-1; TRBD2 is a possible D gene (5 bases). The DNA end is a closer match to TRBJ2-7, so the J assignment may be wrong. This CDR3 contains 13 residues. Germline loops: CDR1 SGHRS, CDR2 YFSETQ. The CDR3 nucleotides are TGCGCCAGCCACTTTCCGGGAACCTACGAGCAGTACTTC. It encodes CASHFPGTYEQYF.

To note about this clone: This same CDR3 is encoded by further DNA sequences in the sample. The gene calls are TRBV2 and TRBJ2-7; TRBD2 matches 9 bases. The ends lost 0 bases at V and 2 bases at J; junction bases unmatched: 14. CDR3 size: 19 residues. CDR1 SNHLY and CDR2 FYNNEI come from the germline V gene. CDR3 nucleotide sequence: TGTGCCAGCAGTGAAGCGCTTAGGTTCCCCAGCGGGGGGACCTACGAGCAGTACTTC. It is translated as CASSEALRFPSGGTYEQYF.

This chain connects TRBV6-5 to TRBJ2-5, with D possibly TRBD2 on 6 matching bases. This CDR3 has 12 amino acids. Per germline, CDR1 MNHEY and CDR2 SVGAGI. Trimming cost V 7 bases and J 5 bases, with 11 bases left between them. CDR3 DNA: TGTGCCAGCACGAGCGGAGGGGAGACCCAGTACTTC. Translating gives CASTSGGETQYF.

The chain is built from TRBV7-2 and TRBJ2-7; 8 bases fit TRBD1. CDR1 and CDR2 (germline): SGHTA, FQGNSA. The CDR3 runs 14 residues. With V trimmed by 2 bases and J by 6 bases, 6 bases remained unmatched. CDR3 nucleotides: TGTGCCAGCAGCTTAAGAGGGACAGGAGCCGAGCAGTACTTC. It encodes CASSLRGTGAEQYF. Based on the CDR3 plus reference TRBV7-2 and TRBJ2-7, the full variable domain is GAGVSQSPSNKVTEKGKDVELRCDPISGHTALYWYRQSLGQGLEFLIYFQGNSAPDKSGLPSDRFSAERTGGSVSTLTIQRTQQEDSAVYLCASSLRGTGAEQYFGPGTRLTVT.

The chain combines TRBV29-1 with TRBJ1-5; D not certain. Germline V gene data show CDR1 as SQVTM and CDR2 as ANQGSEA. The CDR3 has 12 amino acids. V lost 4 bases to trimming and J lost 2 bases, with 6 bases between them. The CDR3 sequence is CSVVVGNQPQHF. The CDR3 bases are TGCAGCGTTGTAGTTGGCAATCAGCCCCAGCATTTT.

The V call is TRBV5-1, the J call TRBJ2-7, with 10 bases aligning to TRBD1. The CDR3 contains 15 residues. From germline, CDR1 is SGHRS and CDR2 YFSETQ. The V and J ends lost 1 base and 3 bases, in that order; junction bases with no gene match: 4. The CDR3 spells CASSLTGQGGYEQYF. CDR3 in DNA: TGCGCCAGCAGCTTGACTGGACAGGGGGGCTACGAGCAGTACTTC.

In the case of this clone: At one end, the junction sequence differs from germline, possibly due to a read error. CDR3 coding DNA: TGTGCTAGCAGCCCCTCCCCGGGGGGAACAGATACGCAGTATTTT. As protein: CASSPSPGGTDTQYF. The chain recombines TRBV7-7 with TRBJ2-3, with 7 bases lining up with TRBD2. The CDR3 runs 15 residues. Per the germline V gene, CDR1 is SSHAT and CDR2 is FNYEAQ (reference sequence). The full variable domain, completed using reference TRBV7-7 and TRBJ2-3, is GAGVSQSPRYKVTKRGQDVTLRCDPISSHATLYWYQQALGQGPEFLTYFNYEAQPDKSGLPSDRFSAERPEGSISTLTIQRTEQRDSAMYRCASSPSPGGTDTQYFGPGTRLTVL.

V and J are TRBV19 and TRBJ2-5; TRBD1 matches at 9 bases. The end of the DNA is better explained by TRBJ2-7, so the J call may be wrong. Germline lookup yields CDR1 LNHDA and CDR2 SQIVND (reference sequence). This CDR3 has 16 amino acids. In DNA form, the CDR3 reads TGTGCCAGTAGTAATCCGGGACAGGGCCACTCCTACGAGCAGTACTTC. It yields the protein CASSNPGQGHSYEQYF.

The chain combines TRBV6-1 with TRBJ1-2, with D perhaps TRBD1 (6 bases). Between the trimmed V and J ends, which lost 2 bases and 9 bases, there was a span of 7 bases. Germline CDR1 and CDR2: MNHNS and SASEGT. The CDR3 is 11 residues long. The CDR3 region is CASSEWDSYTF. The DNA for the CDR3 is TGTGCCAGCAGTGAATGGGACAGCTACACCTTC.

This chain links TRBV28 with TRBJ1-2; 7 bases agree with TRBD1. After removal of 4 bases from V and 8 bases from J, the junction contained 10 bases not matched to a gene. CDR1 and CDR2 from the germline V gene are MDHEN and SYDVKM. The CDR3 covers 14 residues. In DNA form, the CDR3 reads TGTGCCAGCAGTTCGGAGACAGGGTTGACGGGCTACACCTTC. Encoded protein: CASSSETGLTGYTF.

This chain joins TRBV4-1 and TRBJ2-7, with 8 bases matching TRBD1. Germline V gene sequence: CDR1 MGHRA, CDR2 YSYEKL. V lost 0 bases and J lost 6; bases outside the gene matches: 7. The CDR3 loop spans 15 amino acids. The CDR3 nucleotides are TGCGCCAGCAGCCAAGAGGTGAGACAGGGGTCCGAGCAGTACTTC. Protein sequence: CASSQEVRQGSEQYF.

This clone was seen just once. The chain recombines TRBV11-3 with TRBJ2-3, with 10 bases fitting TRBD1. The V and J ends lost 5 bases and 4 bases, in that order; junction bases with no gene match: 15. CDR1 SGHNT and CDR2 YENEEA come from the germline V gene. The CDR3 totals 18 residues. Here the CDR3 DNA reads TGTGCCAGCAGCCGCACGAGACCGGGACAGGGGCAAGCAGATACGCAGTATTTT. Translating it yields CASSRTRPGQGQADTQYF.

V and J are TRBV27 and TRBJ1-6; D call uncertain. The V gene's germline CDR1 is MNHEY and CDR2 SMNVEV (reference sequence). The CDR3 loop spans 13 amino acids. The germline V and J ends were trimmed by 5 bases and 3 bases, with 5 bases remaining between them. CDR3 loop: CASSSNYNSPLHF. The CDR3 DNA reads as TGTGCCAGCAGTAGCAACTATAATTCACCCCTCCACTTT.

This chain links TRBV12-2 with TRBJ2-1; TRBD1 reflects the table's D call only, with no check against the DNA. TRBV12-2 is deemed a pseudogene. CDR3 length: 16 amino acids. CDR3 sequence (DNA): TGTGCAAGTCGCTTCATACCCGGACAGGCTGGGGATGAGCAGTTCTTC. Translated: CASRFIPGQAGDEQFF.

The DNA for the CDR3 is TGTGCCAGCAGCCTCTCAGTGAACACTGAAGCTTTCTTT. The encoded protein is CASSLSVNTEAFF. The chain combines TRBV5-4 with TRBJ1-1; D remains ambiguous. Trimming pared 4 bases from V and 0 bases from J, leaving 7 bases between. The CDR3 has 13 amino acids. Germline loops: CDR1 SGHNT, CDR2 YYREEE (reference sequence).

Here the CDR3 DNA reads TGTGCCAGCACCTTGACCGGGACTAGCGGGCGAACCACCTACAATGAGCAGTTCTTC. Translated: CASTLTGTSGRTTYNEQFF. The chain has TRBV27 and TRBJ2-1; TRBD2 matches 12 bases. The CDR3 runs to 19 residues. The trim removed 7 bases at V and 2 bases at J, leaving 15 bases unmatched. CDR1 and CDR2 (germline): MNHEY, SMNVEV (reference sequence).